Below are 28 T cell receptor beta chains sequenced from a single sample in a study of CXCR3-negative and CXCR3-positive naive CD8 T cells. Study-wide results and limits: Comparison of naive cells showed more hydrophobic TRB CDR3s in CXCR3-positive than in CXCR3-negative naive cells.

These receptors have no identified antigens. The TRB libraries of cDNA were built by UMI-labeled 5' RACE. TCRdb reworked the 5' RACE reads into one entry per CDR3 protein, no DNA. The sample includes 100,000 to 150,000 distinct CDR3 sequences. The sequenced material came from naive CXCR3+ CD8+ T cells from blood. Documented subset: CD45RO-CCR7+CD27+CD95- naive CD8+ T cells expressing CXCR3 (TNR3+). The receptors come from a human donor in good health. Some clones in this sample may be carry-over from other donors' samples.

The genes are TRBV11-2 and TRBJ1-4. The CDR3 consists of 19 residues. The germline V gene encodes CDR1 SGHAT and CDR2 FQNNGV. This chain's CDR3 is CASTHPRGYSPSGPEKLFF.

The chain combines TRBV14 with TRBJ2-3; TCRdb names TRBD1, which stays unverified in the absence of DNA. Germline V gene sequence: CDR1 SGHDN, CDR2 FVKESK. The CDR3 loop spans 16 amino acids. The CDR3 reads CASSHLPRGNTDTQYF. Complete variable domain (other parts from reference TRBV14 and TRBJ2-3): EAGVTQFPSHSVIEKGQTVTLRCDPISGHDNLYWYRRVMGKEIKFLLHFVKESKQDESGMPNNRFLAERTGGTYSTLKVQPAELEDSGVYFCASSHLPRGNTDTQYFGPGTRLTVL.

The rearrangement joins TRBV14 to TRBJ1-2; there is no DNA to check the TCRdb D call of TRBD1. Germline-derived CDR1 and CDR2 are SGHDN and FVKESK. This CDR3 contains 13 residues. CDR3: CASSFWTGDGYTF.

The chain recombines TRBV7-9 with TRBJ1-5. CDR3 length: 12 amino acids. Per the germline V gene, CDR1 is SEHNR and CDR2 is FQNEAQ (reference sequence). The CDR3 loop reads CASSLVGQPQHF.

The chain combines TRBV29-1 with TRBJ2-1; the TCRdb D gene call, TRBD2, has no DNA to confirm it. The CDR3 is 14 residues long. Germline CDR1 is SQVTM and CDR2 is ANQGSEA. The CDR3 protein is CSVEEAGRYNEQFF.

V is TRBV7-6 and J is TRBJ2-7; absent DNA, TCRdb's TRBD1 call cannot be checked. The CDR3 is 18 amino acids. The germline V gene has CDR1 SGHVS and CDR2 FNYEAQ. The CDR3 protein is CASSRRSPGQGLAYEQYF.

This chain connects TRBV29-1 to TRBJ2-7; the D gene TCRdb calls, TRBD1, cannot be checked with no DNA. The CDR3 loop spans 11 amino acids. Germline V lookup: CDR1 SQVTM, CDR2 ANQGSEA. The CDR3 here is CSVGTGPEQYF.

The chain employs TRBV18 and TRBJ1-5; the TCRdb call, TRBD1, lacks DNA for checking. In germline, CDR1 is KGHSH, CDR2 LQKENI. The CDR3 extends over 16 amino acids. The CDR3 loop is CASSPSGQGADQPQHF.

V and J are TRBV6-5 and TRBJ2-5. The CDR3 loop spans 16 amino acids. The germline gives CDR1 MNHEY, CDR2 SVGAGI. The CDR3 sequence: CASSYGWGFGQETQYF.

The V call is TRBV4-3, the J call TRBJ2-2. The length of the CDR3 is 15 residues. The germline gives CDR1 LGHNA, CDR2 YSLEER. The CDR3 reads CASSQDRFGDGELFF.

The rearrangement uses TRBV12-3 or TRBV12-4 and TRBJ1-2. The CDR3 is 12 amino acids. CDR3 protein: CASSYAPYGYTF.

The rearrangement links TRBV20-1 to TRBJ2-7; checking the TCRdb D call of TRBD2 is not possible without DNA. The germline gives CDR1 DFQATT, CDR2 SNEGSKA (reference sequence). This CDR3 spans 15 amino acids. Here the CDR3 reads CSAGLASGVIYEQYF.

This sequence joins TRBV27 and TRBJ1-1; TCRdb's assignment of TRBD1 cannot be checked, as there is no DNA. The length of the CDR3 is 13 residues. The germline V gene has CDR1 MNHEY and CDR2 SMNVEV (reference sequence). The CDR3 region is CASSPGVNTEAFF.

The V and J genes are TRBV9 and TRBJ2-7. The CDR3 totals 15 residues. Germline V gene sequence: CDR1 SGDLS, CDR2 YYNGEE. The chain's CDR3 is CASSVAPSESYEQYF.

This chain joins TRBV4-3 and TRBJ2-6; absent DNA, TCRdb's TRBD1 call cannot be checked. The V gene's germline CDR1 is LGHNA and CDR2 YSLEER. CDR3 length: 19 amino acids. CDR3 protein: CASSQTLLPVLSGANVLTF.

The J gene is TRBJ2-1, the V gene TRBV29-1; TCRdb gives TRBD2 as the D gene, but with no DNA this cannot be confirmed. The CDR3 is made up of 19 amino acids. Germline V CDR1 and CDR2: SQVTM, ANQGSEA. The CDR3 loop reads CSGSTQTLAGGLPGREQFF.

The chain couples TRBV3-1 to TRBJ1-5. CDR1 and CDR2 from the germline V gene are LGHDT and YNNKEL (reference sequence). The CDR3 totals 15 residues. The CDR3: CASSQEPSLNQPQHF.

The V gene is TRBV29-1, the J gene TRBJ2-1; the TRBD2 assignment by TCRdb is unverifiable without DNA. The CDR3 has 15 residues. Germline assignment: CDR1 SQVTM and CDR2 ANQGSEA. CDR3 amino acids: CSAVPGLAGHNEQFF.

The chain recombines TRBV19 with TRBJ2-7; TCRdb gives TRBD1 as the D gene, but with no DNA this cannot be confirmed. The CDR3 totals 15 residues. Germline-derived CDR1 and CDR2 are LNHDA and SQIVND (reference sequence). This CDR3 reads CASSIEWDRTYEQYF. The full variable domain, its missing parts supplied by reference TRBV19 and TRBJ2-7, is DGGITQSPKYLFRKEGQNVTLSCEQNLNHDAMYWYRQDPGQGLRLIYYSQIVNDFQKGDIAEGYSVSREKKESFPLTVTSAQKNPTAFYLCASSIEWDRTYEQYFGPGTRLTVT.

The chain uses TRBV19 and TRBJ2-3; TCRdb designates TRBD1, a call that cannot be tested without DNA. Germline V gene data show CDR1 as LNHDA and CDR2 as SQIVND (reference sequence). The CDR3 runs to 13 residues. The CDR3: CASSATGTDTQYF. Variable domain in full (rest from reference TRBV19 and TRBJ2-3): DGGITQSPKYLFRKEGQNVTLSCEQNLNHDAMYWYRQDPGQGLRLIYYSQIVNDFQKGDIAEGYSVSREKKESFPLTVTSAQKNPTAFYLCASSATGTDTQYFGPGTRLTVL.

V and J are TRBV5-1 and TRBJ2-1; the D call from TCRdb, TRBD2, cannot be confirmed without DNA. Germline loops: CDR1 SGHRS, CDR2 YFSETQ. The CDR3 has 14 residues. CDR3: CASSLRAGADEQFF.

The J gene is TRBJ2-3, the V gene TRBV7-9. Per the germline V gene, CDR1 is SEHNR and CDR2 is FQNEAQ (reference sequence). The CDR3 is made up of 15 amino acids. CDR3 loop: CASSLDLYQPDTQYF.

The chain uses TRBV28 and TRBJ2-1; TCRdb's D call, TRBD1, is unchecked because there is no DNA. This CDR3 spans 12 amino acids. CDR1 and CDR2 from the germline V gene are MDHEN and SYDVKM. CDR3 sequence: CASSFSGREQFF.

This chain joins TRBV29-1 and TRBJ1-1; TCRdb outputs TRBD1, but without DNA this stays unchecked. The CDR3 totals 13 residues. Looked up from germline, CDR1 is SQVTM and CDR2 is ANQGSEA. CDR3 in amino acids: CSVVRGLNTEAFF.

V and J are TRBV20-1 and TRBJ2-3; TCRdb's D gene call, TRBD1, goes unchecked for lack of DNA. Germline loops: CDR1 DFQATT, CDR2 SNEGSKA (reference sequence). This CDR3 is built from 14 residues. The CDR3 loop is CSAIRDLSADTQYF.

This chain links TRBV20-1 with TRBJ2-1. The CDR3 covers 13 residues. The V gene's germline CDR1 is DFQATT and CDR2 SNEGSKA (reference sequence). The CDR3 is CSARDRLYNEQFF.

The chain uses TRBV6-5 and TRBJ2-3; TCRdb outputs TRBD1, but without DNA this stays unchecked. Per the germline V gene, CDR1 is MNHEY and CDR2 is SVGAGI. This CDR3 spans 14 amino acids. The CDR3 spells CASTEGALSDTQYF.

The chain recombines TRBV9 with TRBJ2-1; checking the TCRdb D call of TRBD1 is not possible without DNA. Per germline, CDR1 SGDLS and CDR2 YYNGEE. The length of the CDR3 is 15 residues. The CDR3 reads CASSVGSGGYNEQFF. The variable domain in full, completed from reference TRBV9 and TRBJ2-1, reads DSGVTQTPKHLITATGQRVTLRCSPRSGDLSVYWYQQSLDQGLQFLIQYYNGEERAKGNILERFSAQQFPDLHSELNLSSLELGDSALYFCASSVGSGGYNEQFFGPGTRLTVL.